The 22 T cell receptor beta chains given below trace back to one sample, sequenced in a study of beta chain features in type 1 diabetes. Expressed TCRB transcripts were sequenced because the entire RNA isolate underwent reverse transcription. Clones were sequenced by immunoSEQ multiplex PCR, and TCRdb holds only the in-frame ones, with some missing. The sample lists over 40,000 clones; about half were seen once. What was sequenced was Tregs from blood. The receptors derive from a woman aged 18-29 years in good health.

The J gene is TRBJ2-1, the V gene TRBV29-1; D possibly corresponds to TRBD1 (6 bases). V was trimmed by 7 bases and J by 3 bases, leaving 13 bases between them. The CDR3 has 13 residues. Germline CDR1 and CDR2: SQVTM and ANQGSEA. CDR3 sequence reads: CSAADRLYNEQFF. Written as DNA, the CDR3 is TGCAGCGCGGCGGACAGACTCTACAATGAGCAGTTCTTC.

V gene TRBV30 combines with J gene TRBJ2-4; 9 positions agree with TRBD2. Germline V gene sequence: CDR1 GTSNPN, CDR2 SVGIG (reference sequence). The length of the CDR3 is 13 residues. J lost 1 base, V lost 8 bases, and 3 bases had no gene match. CDR3 sequence: CAMAGGAKNIQYF. In nucleotides, the CDR3 is TGTGCCATGGCGGGGGGGGCCAAAAACATTCAGTACTTC.

A remark on this clone: Other nucleotide sequences from this sample produce the same CDR3. V and J are TRBV27 and TRBJ1-5, with D possibly TRBD1 on 6 matching bases. V gave up 8 bases and J gave up 5 bases, with 19 bases separating them. The CDR3 has 15 residues. The germline gives CDR1 MNHEY, CDR2 SMNVEV (reference sequence). The CDR3 DNA reads as TGTGCCAGCTCTTCCCTTGGACAGTCTCATCAGCCCCAGCATTTT. Translating it yields CASSSLGQSHQPQHF.

The J gene is TRBJ2-5, the V gene TRBV28; 7 bases match TRBD1. Near its end, the DNA agrees better with TRBJ2-7, so the J call may be wrong. Germline V lookup: CDR1 MDHEN, CDR2 SYDVKM. The CDR3 sequence is 13 residues long. The CDR3 nucleotides read TGTGCATCACATAGGGGGCCCTGGGGCGAGCAGTACTTC. Amino acid sequence: CASHRGPWGEQYF.

The J gene is TRBJ1-5, the V gene TRBV7-3; 8 bases agree with TRBD1. The V and J ends lost 5 bases and 4 bases, in that order; junction bases with no gene match: 7. The CDR3 extends over 15 amino acids. The germline gives CDR1 SGHTA, CDR2 FQGTGA. For the CDR3, the DNA is TGTGCCAGCAGCGCCTGGGACAGGCTGAATCAGCCCCAGCATTTT. It codes for CASSAWDRLNQPQHF.

This clone turned up a few times. The chain recombines TRBV29-1 with TRBJ2-7; 8 bases fit TRBD2. J was trimmed by 3 bases and V by 6 bases; bases with no gene match: 13. This CDR3 comprises 15 residues. Per the germline V gene, CDR1 is SQVTM and CDR2 is ANQGSEA. This CDR3 is CSVSSPGLAFYEQYF. The DNA for the CDR3 is TGCAGCGTCTCCTCTCCAGGACTAGCATTCTACGAGCAGTACTTC.

The rearrangement joins TRBV19 to TRBJ2-2; TRBD1 matches at 8 bases. The CDR3 consists of 15 residues. Germline trimming cut 5 bases from V and 3 bases from J; bases unmatched to any gene: 5. Germline lookup yields CDR1 LNHDA and CDR2 SQIVND (reference sequence). This CDR3 reads CASSDRGGYTGELFF. As DNA, the CDR3 is TGTGCCAGTAGTGACAGGGGCGGGTACACCGGGGAGCTGTTTTTT.

This clone turned up a few times. DNA of the CDR3: TGCAGCGTCATCGGGACTACCCTCTCCTACGAGCAGTACTTC. Amino acid sequence: CSVIGTTLSYEQYF. The genes are TRBV29-1 and TRBJ2-7; TRBD2 matches 7 bases. Germline assignment: CDR1 SQVTM and CDR2 ANQGSEA. CDR3 length: 14 amino acids. Trimming took 6 bases from V and 0 from J; bases not matched to a gene: 8.

J is TRBJ1-1 and V is TRBV5-1, with D uncertain. Trimming took off 2 bases at V and 0 bases at J, with 11 bases between the two ends. This CDR3 comprises 15 residues. In germline, CDR1 is SGHRS, CDR2 YFSETQ. Written as DNA, the CDR3 is TGCGCCAGCAGCTTTAGTCTGCAAATGAACACTGAAGCTTTCTTT. This codes for CASSFSLQMNTEAFF.

The chain carries TRBV27 and TRBJ2-7; 8 bases line up with TRBD2. From germline, CDR1 is MNHEY and CDR2 SMNVEV (reference sequence). The CDR3 totals 14 residues. V dropped 7 bases and J dropped 2; count of bases not matched to a gene: 7. For the CDR3, the DNA is TGTGCCAGCAACCGAGCGGGAGCTACCTACGAGCAGTACTTC. Encoded protein: CASNRAGATYEQYF.

This clone was picked up a small number of times. V is TRBV5-4 and J is TRBJ2-7; perhaps TRBD2 as D (7 bases). Germline CDR1 SGHNT, CDR2 YYREEE (reference sequence). The CDR3 sequence is 16 residues long. Trimming shortened V by 4 bases and J by 1 base, and 18 bases separated the two germline ends. CDR3 sequence reads: CASSPGGRFVSYEQYF. DNA of the CDR3: TGTGCCAGCAGCCCGGGGGGCAGATTTGTTTCCTACGAGCAGTACTTC.

The gene calls are TRBV7-2 and TRBJ1-2; 9 bases fit TRBD1. CDR1 is SGHTA, CDR2 FQGNSA, per germline. The trim removed 2 bases at V and 5 bases at J, leaving 9 bases unmatched. The CDR3 covers 16 residues. The CDR3: CASSLTSTGTGYGYTF. CDR3 DNA sequence: TGTGCCAGCAGCTTAACCTCAACCGGGACAGGGTATGGCTACACCTTC.

J is TRBJ2-1 and V is TRBV18, with 8 bases aligning to TRBD2. Germline V lookup: CDR1 KGHSH, CDR2 LQKENI. This CDR3 is 16 amino acids long. The V and J ends lost 4 bases and 9 bases, in that order; junction bases with no gene match: 14. CDR3 DNA sequence: TGTGCCAGCTCACTCGTCGCCGGGACTAGTTTGACTGAGCAGTTCTTC. It specifies CASSLVAGTSLTEQFF. Full variable domain (rest looked up from reference TRBV18 and TRBJ2-1): NAGVMQNPRHLVRRRGQEARLRCSPMKGHSHVYWYRQLPEEGLKFMVYLQKENIIDESGMPKERFSAEFPKEGPSILRIQQVVRGDSAAYFCASSLVAGTSLTEQFFGPGTRLTVL.

The chain carries TRBV10-1 and TRBJ1-1; TRBD1 agrees at 7 bases. V was pared by 0 bases and J by 6 bases, with 7 bases of the junction left unmatched. CDR1 is WNHNN, CDR2 SYGVQD, per germline (reference sequence). The CDR3 extends over 15 amino acids. The CDR3 spells CASSESRQGSPEAFF. The CDR3 DNA sequence: TGCGCCAGCAGTGAGTCGAGACAGGGTTCCCCTGAAGCTTTCTTT.

The gene calls are TRBV19 and TRBJ1-1; 9 nucleotides align to TRBD1. CDR1 and CDR2 from the germline V gene are LNHDA and SQIVND (reference sequence). This CDR3 region has 14 residues. The V gene end was trimmed by 6 bases and the J gene end by 7 bases; junction bases not matched to a gene: 9. CDR3 residues: CASRALDRGSEAFF. The CDR3 DNA is TGTGCCAGTAGGGCCCTAGACAGGGGGAGTGAAGCTTTCTTT. Filled out from reference TRBV19 and TRBJ1-1, the complete variable domain reads DGGITQSPKYLFRKEGQNVTLSCEQNLNHDAMYWYRQDPGQGLRLIYYSQIVNDFQKGDIAEGYSVSREKKESFPLTVTSAQKNPTAFYLCASRALDRGSEAFFGQGTRLTVV.

The chain combines TRBV11-2 with TRBJ2-5; 13 bases are shared with TRBD2. This CDR3 region has 17 residues. CDR1 is SGHAT, CDR2 FQNNGV, per germline. After removal of 3 bases from V and 5 bases from J, the junction contained 9 bases not matched to a gene. CDR3: CASSFYSGLAGVETQYF. CDR3 nucleotide sequence: TGTGCCAGCAGCTTCTACTCTGGACTAGCGGGAGTGGAGACCCAGTACTTC.

The rearrangement uses TRBV9 and TRBJ1-3; tentative D call: TRBD1 (5 bases). The CDR3 length is 15 residues. Trimming shortened V by 4 bases and J by 4 bases, and 15 bases separated the two germline ends. Germline values: CDR1 SGDLS, CDR2 YYNGEE. The CDR3 loop reads CASSPRGVEGNTIYF. DNA for the CDR3: TGTGCCAGCAGCCCGCGGGGGGTGGAGGGAAACACCATATATTTT. Using reference TRBV9 and TRBJ1-3 for the parts outside the CDR3, the full variable domain is DSGVTQTPKHLITATGQRVTLRCSPRSGDLSVYWYQQSLDQGLQFLIQYYNGEERAKGNILERFSAQQFPDLHSELNLSSLELGDSALYFCASSPRGVEGNTIYFGEGSWLTVV.

This clone occurred a few times. The chain joins TRBV7-9 to TRBJ1-3; tentatively, D is TRBD1 (5 bases). Trimming took off 8 bases at V and 1 base at J, with 12 bases between the two ends. The CDR3 runs to 14 residues. Germline V gene lookup returns CDR1 SEHNR and CDR2 FQNEAQ (reference sequence). CDR3 DNA sequence: TGTGCCAGCTTCCGGGGGGGATCTGGAAACACCATATATTTT. Residues: CASFRGGSGNTIYF.

This rearrangement joins TRBV19 to TRBJ1-1; D is undetermined. Germline loops: CDR1 LNHDA, CDR2 SQIVND (reference sequence). V lost 10 bases, J lost 0 bases, and 15 bases lay in between. The CDR3 sequence is 14 residues long. CDR3 coding DNA: TGTGCCACCAACGAGGGCGGGATGAACACTGAAGCTTTCTTT. Amino acid sequence: CATNEGGMNTEAFF. Variable domain in full (rest from reference TRBV19 and TRBJ1-1): DGGITQSPKYLFRKEGQNVTLSCEQNLNHDAMYWYRQDPGQGLRLIYYSQIVNDFQKGDIAEGYSVSREKKESFPLTVTSAQKNPTAFYLCATNEGGMNTEAFFGQGTRLTVV.

The chain recombines TRBV18 with TRBJ2-1, with a possible D match to TRBD1 (6 bases). Looked up from germline, CDR1 is KGHSH and CDR2 is LQKENI. CDR3 length: 14 residues. V lost 3 bases to trimming and J lost 3 bases, with 9 bases between them. In DNA, the CDR3 is TGTGCCAGCTCACCGAGGACAGTCTACAATGAGCAGTTCTTC. This sequence encodes CASSPRTVYNEQFF.

The chain carries TRBV7-2 and TRBJ1-5; no clear D gene. The CDR3 length is 16 residues. CDR1 is SGHTA, CDR2 FQGNSA, per germline. Trimming shortened V by 4 bases and J by 0 bases, and 13 bases separated the two germline ends. DNA for the CDR3: TGTGCCAGCAGCTCCCCCGGGTCAAATAGCAATCAGCCCCAGCATTTT. It specifies CASSSPGSNSNQPQHF.

The chain combines TRBV6-5 with TRBJ2-7; tentatively, D is TRBD1 (6 bases). Trimming took 1 base from V and 2 from J, leaving 12 bases between them. In germline, CDR1 is MNHEY, CDR2 SVGAGI. The CDR3 spans 15 residues. The CDR3: CASSYFSRGAYEQYF. CDR3 sequence (DNA): TGTGCCAGCAGTTACTTTTCCAGGGGCGCCTACGAGCAGTACTTC.